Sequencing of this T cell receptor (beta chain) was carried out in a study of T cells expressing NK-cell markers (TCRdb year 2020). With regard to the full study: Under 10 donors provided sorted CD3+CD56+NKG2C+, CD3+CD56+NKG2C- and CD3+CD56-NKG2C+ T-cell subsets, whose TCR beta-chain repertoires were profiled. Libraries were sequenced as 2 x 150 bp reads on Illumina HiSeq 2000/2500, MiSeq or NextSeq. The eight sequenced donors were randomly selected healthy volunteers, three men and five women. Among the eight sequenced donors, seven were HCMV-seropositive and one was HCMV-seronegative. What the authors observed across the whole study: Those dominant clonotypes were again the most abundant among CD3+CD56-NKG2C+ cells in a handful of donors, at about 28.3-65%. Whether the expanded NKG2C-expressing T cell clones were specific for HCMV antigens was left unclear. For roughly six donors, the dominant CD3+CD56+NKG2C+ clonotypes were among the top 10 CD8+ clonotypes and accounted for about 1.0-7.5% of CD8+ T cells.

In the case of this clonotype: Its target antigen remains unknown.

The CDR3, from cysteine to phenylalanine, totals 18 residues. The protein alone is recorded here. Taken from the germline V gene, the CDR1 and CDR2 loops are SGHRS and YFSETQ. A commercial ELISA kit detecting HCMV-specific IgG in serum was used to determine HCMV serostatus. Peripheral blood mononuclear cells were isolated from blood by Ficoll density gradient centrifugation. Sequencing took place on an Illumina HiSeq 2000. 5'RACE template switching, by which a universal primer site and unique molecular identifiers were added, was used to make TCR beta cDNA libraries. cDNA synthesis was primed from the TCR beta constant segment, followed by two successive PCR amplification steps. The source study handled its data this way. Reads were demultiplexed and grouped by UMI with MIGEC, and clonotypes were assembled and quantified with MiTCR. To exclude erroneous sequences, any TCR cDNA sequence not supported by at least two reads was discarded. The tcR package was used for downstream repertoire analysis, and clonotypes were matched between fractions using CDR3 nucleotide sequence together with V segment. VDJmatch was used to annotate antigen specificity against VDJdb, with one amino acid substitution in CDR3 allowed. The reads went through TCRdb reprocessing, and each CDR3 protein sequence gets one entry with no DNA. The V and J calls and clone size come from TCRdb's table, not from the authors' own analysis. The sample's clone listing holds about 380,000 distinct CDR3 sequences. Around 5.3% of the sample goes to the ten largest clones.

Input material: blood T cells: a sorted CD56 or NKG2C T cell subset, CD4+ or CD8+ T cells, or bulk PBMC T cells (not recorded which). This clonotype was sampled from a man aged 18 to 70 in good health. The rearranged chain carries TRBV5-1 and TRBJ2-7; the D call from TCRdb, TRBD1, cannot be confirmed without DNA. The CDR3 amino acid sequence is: CASSLFSTGTGSVGEQYF.